This note documents a single T cell receptor (beta chain) sequence. The antigen it recognizes is unknown. There are no base qualities to consult, and no much larger clone falls within one base. This specimen comes from a study of blood T cell repertoires in COVID-19 (TCRdb year 2020). Describing the broader study: Samples from collaborators originated in the United States, Italy and Spain and spanned both the acute and convalescent phases of COVID-19. The repertoires were made available in a free public database intended to serve as a resource for research on the immune response to SARS-CoV-2. The samples were drawn from two sources: the first 160 participants of the ongoing ImmuneRACE study, and some 1,300 subjects contributed by 6 global collaborators. The dataset comprised deeply sampled blood TCRbeta repertoires from subjects exposed to, actively infected with, or recovered from COVID-19. The prospective study material was composed of cDNA or gDNA derived from T cells, B-cell-depleted T cells, or PBMCs. Where available, HLA class I and class II types were taken from metadata supplied by the sample provider and were not determined by assay-based typing. A de-identified subject ID, COVID-19 status, age in years and sex were almost always included in the sample metadata. Study-level results and caveats: The quantity of clinical and demographic metadata differed by source and by participant and was supplied without curation.

At one collaborating source in Seattle, patients were enrolled during active infection and were followed longitudinally through the course of disease. Each collaborating institution followed its own protocols to collect whole blood in K2EDTA tubes. For TCRbeta analysis, collaborators shipped samples as frozen whole blood, isolated PBMCs, or DNA extracted from either of those sample types. TCRbeta CDR3 regions were amplified from genomic DNA using the immunoSEQ Assay, a bias-controlled multiplex PCR. As for how the authors treated the data: The number of nucleated cells in each sample was estimated from the amplification of reference gene primers within the assay. To quantify the absolute abundance of each unique TCRbeta CDR3 rearrangement, sequence reads were collapsed and filtered. Productive Simpson clonality was computed per sample as the square root of Simpson's diversity index over productive rearrangements. Drawn from immuneACCESS, this table holds only the in-frame rearrangements with V and J called that TCRdb kept. Clones are partly lost; checked studies trace under half to an unresolved V gene and leave the rest unexplained. The DNA gave D and trimming, while V, J and clone size come from that table. The sample contains 45,000 to 60,000 clones, approximately 83% of them found a single time. Around 9.1% of the sample is held by the ten biggest clonotypes.

The CDR3 covers 15 residues, taking in both the cysteine and the phenylalanine. This entry keeps only the CDR3 DNA: 45 bases, framed from base 1. In the germline V gene (reference sequence), CDR1 corresponds to SGHNT and CDR2 to YYREEE. V drops 0 bases and J drops 8 bases, leaving 14 bases in between. This receptor was obtained from an elderly man with COVID-19, enrolled during active disease. Sequencing used peripheral blood. The chain is encoded by TRBV5-4 joined to TRBJ1-4, with no D gene named confidently. This receptor carries the CDR3 CASSLAEGVAEKLFF. The DNA is TGTGCCAGCAGCTTGGCGGAGGGTGTAGCGGAAAAACTGTTTTTT.